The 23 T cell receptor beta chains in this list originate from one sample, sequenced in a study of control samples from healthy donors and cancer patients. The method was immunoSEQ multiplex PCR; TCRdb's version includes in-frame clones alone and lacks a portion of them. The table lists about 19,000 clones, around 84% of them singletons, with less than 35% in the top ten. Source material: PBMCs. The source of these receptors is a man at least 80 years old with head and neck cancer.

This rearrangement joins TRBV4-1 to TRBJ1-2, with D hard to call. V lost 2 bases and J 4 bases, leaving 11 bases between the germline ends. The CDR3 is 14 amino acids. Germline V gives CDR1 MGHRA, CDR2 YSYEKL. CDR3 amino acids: CASSQPSVRYGYTF. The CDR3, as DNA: TGCGCCAGCAGCCAACCTTCTGTGCGCTATGGCTACACCTTC.

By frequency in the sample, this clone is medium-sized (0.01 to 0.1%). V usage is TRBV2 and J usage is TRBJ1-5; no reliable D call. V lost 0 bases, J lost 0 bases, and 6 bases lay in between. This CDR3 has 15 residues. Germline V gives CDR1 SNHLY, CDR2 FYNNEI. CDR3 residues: CASSEAGYSNQPQHF. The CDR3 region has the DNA TGTGCCAGCAGTGAAGCTGGATATAGCAATCAGCCCCAGCATTTT.

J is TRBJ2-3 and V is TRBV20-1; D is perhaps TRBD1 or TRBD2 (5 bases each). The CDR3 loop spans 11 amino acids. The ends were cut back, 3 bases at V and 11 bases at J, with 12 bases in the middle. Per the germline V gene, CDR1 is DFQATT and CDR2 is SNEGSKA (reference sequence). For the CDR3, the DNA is TGCAGTGCTAGTCAGGGCCGGGAGCAGTATTTT. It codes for CSASQGREQYF.

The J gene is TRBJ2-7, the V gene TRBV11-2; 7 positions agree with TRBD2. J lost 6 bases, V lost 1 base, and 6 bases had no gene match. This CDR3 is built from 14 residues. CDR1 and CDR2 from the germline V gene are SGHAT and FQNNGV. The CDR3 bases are TGTGCCAGCAGCTTAGCTAGCGGTTATCGCGAGCAGTACTTC. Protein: CASSLASGYREQYF.

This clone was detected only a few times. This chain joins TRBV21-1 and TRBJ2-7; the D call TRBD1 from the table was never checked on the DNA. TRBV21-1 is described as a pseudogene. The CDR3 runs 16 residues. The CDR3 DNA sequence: TGTGCCAGCAGCAAAGTTCTGGCAGGGGGCCCCTACGAGCAGTACTTC. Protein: CASSKVLAGGPYEQYF.

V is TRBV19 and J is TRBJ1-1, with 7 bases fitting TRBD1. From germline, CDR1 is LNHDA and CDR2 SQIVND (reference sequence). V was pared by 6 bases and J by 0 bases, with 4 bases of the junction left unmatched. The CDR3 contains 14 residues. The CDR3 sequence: CASRPGQLNTEAFF. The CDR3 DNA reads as TGTGCCAGTAGACCGGGACAGCTGAACACTGAAGCTTTCTTT.

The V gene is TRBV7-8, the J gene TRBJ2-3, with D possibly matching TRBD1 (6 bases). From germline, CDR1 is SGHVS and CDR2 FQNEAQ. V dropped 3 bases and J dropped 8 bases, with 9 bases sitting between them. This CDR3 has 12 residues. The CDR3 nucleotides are TGTGCCAGCAGCTTGCTAGGGGGTACGCAGTATTTT. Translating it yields CASSLLGGTQYF.

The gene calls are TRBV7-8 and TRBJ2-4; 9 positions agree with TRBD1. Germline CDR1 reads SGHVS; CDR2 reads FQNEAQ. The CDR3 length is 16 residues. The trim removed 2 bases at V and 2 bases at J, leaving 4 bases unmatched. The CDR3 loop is CASSLKTGGTKNIQYF. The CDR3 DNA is TGTGCCAGCAGCTTAAAGACAGGGGGAACCAAAAACATTCAGTACTTC.

CDR3: CASSLPGLYEQYF. The CDR3 DNA reads as TGTGCCAGTTCCCTTCCGGGACTCTACGAGCAGTACTTC. The chain uses TRBV19 and TRBJ2-7; the D gene is possibly TRBD2 (6 bases). The CDR3 runs 13 residues. Trimming shortened V by 8 bases and J by 3 bases, and 14 bases separated the two germline ends. The germline V gene has CDR1 LNHDA and CDR2 SQIVND (reference sequence).

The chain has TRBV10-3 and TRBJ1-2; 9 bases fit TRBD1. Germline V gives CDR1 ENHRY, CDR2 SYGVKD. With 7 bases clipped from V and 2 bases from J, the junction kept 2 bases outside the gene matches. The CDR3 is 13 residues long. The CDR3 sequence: CAIMTGGNYGYTF. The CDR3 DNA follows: TGTGCCATCATGACAGGGGGAAACTATGGCTACACCTTC.

The CDR3 DNA sequence: TGTGCCAGCAGTCCCACACAGGGGGGCCTATTCGGCTACACCTTC. Translation: CASSPTQGGLFGYTF. The chain is built from TRBV27 and TRBJ1-2; the match to TRBD1 covers 8 bases. Losses at the gene ends were 5 bases for V and 8 bases for J; bases not matched to a gene: 13. In germline, CDR1 is MNHEY, CDR2 SMNVEV (reference sequence). CDR3 length equals 15 residues.

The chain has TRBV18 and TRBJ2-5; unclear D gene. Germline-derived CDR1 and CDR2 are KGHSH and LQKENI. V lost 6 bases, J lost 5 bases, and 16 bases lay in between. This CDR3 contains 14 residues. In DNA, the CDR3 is TGTGCCAGCTCTAAGTGGTCCCAAGGGGAGACCCAGTACTTC. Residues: CASSKWSQGETQYF.

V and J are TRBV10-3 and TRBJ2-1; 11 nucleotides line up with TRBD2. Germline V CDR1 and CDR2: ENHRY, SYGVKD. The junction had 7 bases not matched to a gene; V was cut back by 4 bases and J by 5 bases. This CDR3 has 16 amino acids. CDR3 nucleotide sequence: TGTGCCATCAGTGGACTAGGGACTAGCGGAAACAATGAGCAGTTCTTC. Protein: CAISGLGTSGNNEQFF.

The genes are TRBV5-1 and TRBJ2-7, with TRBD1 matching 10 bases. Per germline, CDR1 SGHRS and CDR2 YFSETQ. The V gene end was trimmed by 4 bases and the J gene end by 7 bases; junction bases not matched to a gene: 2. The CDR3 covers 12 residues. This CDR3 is CASSPDRGEQYF. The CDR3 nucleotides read TGCGCCAGCAGCCCGGACAGGGGGGAGCAGTACTTC. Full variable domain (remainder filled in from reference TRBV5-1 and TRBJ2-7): KAGVTQTPRYLIKTRGQQVTLSCSPISGHRSVSWYQQTPGQGLQFLFEYFSETQRNKGNFPGRFSGRQFSNSRSEMNVSTLELGDSALYLCASSPDRGEQYFGPGTRLTVT.

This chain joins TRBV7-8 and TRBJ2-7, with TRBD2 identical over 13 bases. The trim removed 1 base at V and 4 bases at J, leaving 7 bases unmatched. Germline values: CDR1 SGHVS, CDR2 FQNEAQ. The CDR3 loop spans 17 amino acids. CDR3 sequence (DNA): TGTGCCAGCAGCTTAGTACTAGCGGGGGGGCTTTGGTACGAGCAGTACTTC. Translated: CASSLVLAGGLWYEQYF.

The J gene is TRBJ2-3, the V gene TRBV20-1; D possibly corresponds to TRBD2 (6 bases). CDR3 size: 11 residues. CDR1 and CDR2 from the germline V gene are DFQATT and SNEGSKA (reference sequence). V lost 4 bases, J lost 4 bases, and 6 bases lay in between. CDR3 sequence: CSATSADTQYF. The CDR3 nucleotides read TGCAGTGCTACTAGCGCAGATACGCAGTATTTT.

The CDR3 loop is CASRSWEGGLPNEQFF. The CDR3 region has the DNA TGTGCCAGCAGGTCCTGGGAGGGGGGCCTGCCCAATGAGCAGTTCTTC. The genes are TRBV6-6 and TRBJ2-1, with D possibly matching TRBD2 (7 bases). There are 16 residues in the CDR3. The germline gives CDR1 MNHNY, CDR2 SVGAGI (reference sequence). Trimming cost V 6 bases and J 6 bases, with 21 bases left between them.

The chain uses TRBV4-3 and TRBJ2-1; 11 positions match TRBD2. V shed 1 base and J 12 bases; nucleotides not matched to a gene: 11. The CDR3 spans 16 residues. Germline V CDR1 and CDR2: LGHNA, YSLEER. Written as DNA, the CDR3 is TGCGCCAGCAGCCAAGGGACCGGACTAGCGGGTATAGGGCAGTTCTTC. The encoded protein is CASSQGTGLAGIGQFF.

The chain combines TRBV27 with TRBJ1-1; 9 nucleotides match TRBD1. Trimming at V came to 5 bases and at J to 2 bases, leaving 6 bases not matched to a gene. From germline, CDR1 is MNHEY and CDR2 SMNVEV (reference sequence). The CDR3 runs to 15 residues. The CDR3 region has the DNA TGTGCCAGCAGTCCCTGGGACAGGGTTAACACTGAAGCTTTCTTT. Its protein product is CASSPWDRVNTEAFF.

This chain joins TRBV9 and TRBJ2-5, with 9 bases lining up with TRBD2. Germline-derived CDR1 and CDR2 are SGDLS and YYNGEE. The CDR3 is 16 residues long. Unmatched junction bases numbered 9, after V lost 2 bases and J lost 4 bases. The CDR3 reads CASSVGGGAFRETQYF. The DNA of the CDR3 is TGTGCCAGCAGCGTGGGCGGGGGGGCGTTCCGAGAGACCCAGTACTTC.

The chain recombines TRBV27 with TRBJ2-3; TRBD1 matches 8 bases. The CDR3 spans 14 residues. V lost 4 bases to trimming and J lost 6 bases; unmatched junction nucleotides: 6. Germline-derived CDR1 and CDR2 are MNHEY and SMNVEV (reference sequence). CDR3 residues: CASSSLNRGDTQYF. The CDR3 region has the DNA TGTGCCAGCAGTTCGCTCAACAGGGGGGATACGCAGTATTTT.

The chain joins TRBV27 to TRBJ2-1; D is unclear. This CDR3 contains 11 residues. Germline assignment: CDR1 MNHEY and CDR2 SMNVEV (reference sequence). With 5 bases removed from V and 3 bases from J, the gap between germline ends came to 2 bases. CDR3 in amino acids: CASSRYNEQFF. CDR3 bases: TGTGCCAGCAGTCGCTACAATGAGCAGTTCTTC.

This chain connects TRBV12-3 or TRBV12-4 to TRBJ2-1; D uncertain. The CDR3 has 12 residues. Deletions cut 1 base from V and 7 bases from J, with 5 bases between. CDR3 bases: TGTGCCAGCAGTTTAGGGGGTAATGAGCAGTTCTTC. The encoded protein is CASSLGGNEQFF.